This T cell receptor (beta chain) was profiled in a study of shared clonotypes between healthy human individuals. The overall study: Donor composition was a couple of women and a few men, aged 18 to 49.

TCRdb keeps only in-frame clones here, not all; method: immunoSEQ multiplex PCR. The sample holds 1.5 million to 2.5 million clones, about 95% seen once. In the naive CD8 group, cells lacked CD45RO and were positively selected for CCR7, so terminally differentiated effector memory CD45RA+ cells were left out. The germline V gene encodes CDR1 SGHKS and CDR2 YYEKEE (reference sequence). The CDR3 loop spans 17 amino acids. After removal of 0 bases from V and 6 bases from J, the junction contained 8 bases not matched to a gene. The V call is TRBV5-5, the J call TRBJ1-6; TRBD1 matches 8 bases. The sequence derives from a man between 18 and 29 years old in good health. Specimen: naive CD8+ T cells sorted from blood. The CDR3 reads CASSLDVRGQANSPLHF. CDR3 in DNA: TGTGCCAGCAGCTTGGATGTAAGGGGACAGGCTAATTCACCCCTCCACTTT.